This TCR beta chain was obtained from a study of siplizumab effects on memory and regulatory T cells. The data were produced by immunoSEQ multiplex PCR, yet TCRdb's version contains in-frame clones alone and is incomplete. This table holds about 120,000 clones, over 85% found once. CDR3 length: 11 amino acids. Germline V gene sequence: CDR1 WNHNN, CDR2 SYGVQD (reference sequence). V gave up 6 bases and J gave up 6 bases, with 9 bases separating them. The specimen sequenced was non-Treg CD4+ T cells sorted from blood. The receptor comes from a human donor in good health. This sequence joins TRBV10-1 and TRBJ2-7; the D gene is possibly TRBD1 (6 bases). The CDR3 DNA follows: TGCGCCAGCAGACAGGGTAGCGAGCAGTACTTC. It encodes CASRQGSEQYF.